This TCR beta chain was identified in a study of shared clonotypes between healthy human individuals. Germline values: CDR1 SGHAT, CDR2 FQNNGV. This CDR3 region has 12 residues. The J segment lost 7 bases and the V segment lost 5 bases, leaving 2 bases of the junction unmatched. Sequencing was performed with immunoSEQ multiplex PCR; in TCRdb, only in-frame clones are kept and a portion is missing. This table has 1 million to 1.2 million clones, approximately 80% appearing once. The clonotype comes from a man between 18 and 35 years old in good health. Some clones in this sample may be carry-over from other donors' samples. The chain combines TRBV11-2 with TRBJ2-1, with TRBD2 matching 7 bases. The source material was memory CD4+ T cells from PBMCs. Subset reported: CD45RA-negative fraction. The DNA of the CDR3 is TGTGCCAGCAGCGCTAGCGGTAATGAGCAGTTCTTC. Translation gives CASSASGNEQFF.